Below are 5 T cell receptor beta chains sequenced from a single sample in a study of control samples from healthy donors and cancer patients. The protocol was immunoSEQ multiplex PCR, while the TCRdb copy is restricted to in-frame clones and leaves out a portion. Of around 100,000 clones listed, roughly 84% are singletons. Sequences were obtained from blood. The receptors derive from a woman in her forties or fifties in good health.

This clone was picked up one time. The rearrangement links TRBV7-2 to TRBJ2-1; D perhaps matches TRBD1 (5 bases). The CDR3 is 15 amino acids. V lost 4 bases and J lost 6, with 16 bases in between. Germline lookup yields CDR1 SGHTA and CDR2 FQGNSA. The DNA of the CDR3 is TGTGCCAGCAGCTCCCAGCCGGGCAGGGTCAATGAGCAGTTCTTC. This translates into CASSSQPGRVNEQFF.

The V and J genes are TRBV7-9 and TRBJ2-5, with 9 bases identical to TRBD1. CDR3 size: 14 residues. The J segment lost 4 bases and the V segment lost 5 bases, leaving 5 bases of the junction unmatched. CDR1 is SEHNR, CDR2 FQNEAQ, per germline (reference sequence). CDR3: CASSLTGGRETQYF. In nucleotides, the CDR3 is TGTGCCAGCAGCCTCACAGGGGGCAGAGAGACCCAGTACTTC.

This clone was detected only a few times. The CDR3 here is CASSLRLGGQQPQHF. DNA for the CDR3: TGTGCCAGCAGCTTAAGATTAGGGGGCCAGCAGCCCCAGCATTTT. J is TRBJ1-5 and V is TRBV7-2; TRBD1 matches at 7 bases. Germline values: CDR1 SGHTA, CDR2 FQGNSA. The CDR3 consists of 15 residues. Losses at the gene ends were 2 bases for V and 7 bases for J; bases not matched to a gene: 8.

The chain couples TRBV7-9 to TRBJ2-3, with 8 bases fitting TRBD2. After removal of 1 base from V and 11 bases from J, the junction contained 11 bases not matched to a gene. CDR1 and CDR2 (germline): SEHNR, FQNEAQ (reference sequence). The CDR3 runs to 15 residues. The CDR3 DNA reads TGTGCCAGCAGCTTAGGGCTAGCGGGCCCGACAGGGCAGTATTTT. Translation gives CASSLGLAGPTGQYF.

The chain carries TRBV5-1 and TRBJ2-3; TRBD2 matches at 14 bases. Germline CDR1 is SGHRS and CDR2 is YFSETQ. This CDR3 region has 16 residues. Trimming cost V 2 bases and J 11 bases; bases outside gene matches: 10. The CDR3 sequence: CASSLTTGTSGSEQYF. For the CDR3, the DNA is TGCGCCAGCAGCTTAACTACCGGGACTAGCGGGAGCGAGCAGTATTTT.